This paragraph covers one TCR beta chain sequence. TCRdb reprocessed the 5' RACE reads with MiXCR, giving one entry per CDR3 protein. Here the sample spans 550,000 to 800,000 distinct CDR3 sequences, 7% to 7.5% being singletons. This CDR3 is 16 amino acids long. Trimming took off 1 base at V and 1 base at J, with 11 bases between the two ends. The data belong to a study of identical twins. These records were also assigned to another study, of yellow fever vaccine responses in identical twins.

The rearrangement joins TRBV12-3 or TRBV12-4 to TRBJ2-4, with a possible D match to TRBD1 (6 bases). Material for sequencing was PBMCs. The TCR comes from a woman aged 18-29 years in good health. CDR3 nucleotides: TGTGCCAGCAGTTTAGACGAAGACAGGGCCAAAAACATTCAGTACTTC. Encoded protein: CASSLDEDRAKNIQYF.